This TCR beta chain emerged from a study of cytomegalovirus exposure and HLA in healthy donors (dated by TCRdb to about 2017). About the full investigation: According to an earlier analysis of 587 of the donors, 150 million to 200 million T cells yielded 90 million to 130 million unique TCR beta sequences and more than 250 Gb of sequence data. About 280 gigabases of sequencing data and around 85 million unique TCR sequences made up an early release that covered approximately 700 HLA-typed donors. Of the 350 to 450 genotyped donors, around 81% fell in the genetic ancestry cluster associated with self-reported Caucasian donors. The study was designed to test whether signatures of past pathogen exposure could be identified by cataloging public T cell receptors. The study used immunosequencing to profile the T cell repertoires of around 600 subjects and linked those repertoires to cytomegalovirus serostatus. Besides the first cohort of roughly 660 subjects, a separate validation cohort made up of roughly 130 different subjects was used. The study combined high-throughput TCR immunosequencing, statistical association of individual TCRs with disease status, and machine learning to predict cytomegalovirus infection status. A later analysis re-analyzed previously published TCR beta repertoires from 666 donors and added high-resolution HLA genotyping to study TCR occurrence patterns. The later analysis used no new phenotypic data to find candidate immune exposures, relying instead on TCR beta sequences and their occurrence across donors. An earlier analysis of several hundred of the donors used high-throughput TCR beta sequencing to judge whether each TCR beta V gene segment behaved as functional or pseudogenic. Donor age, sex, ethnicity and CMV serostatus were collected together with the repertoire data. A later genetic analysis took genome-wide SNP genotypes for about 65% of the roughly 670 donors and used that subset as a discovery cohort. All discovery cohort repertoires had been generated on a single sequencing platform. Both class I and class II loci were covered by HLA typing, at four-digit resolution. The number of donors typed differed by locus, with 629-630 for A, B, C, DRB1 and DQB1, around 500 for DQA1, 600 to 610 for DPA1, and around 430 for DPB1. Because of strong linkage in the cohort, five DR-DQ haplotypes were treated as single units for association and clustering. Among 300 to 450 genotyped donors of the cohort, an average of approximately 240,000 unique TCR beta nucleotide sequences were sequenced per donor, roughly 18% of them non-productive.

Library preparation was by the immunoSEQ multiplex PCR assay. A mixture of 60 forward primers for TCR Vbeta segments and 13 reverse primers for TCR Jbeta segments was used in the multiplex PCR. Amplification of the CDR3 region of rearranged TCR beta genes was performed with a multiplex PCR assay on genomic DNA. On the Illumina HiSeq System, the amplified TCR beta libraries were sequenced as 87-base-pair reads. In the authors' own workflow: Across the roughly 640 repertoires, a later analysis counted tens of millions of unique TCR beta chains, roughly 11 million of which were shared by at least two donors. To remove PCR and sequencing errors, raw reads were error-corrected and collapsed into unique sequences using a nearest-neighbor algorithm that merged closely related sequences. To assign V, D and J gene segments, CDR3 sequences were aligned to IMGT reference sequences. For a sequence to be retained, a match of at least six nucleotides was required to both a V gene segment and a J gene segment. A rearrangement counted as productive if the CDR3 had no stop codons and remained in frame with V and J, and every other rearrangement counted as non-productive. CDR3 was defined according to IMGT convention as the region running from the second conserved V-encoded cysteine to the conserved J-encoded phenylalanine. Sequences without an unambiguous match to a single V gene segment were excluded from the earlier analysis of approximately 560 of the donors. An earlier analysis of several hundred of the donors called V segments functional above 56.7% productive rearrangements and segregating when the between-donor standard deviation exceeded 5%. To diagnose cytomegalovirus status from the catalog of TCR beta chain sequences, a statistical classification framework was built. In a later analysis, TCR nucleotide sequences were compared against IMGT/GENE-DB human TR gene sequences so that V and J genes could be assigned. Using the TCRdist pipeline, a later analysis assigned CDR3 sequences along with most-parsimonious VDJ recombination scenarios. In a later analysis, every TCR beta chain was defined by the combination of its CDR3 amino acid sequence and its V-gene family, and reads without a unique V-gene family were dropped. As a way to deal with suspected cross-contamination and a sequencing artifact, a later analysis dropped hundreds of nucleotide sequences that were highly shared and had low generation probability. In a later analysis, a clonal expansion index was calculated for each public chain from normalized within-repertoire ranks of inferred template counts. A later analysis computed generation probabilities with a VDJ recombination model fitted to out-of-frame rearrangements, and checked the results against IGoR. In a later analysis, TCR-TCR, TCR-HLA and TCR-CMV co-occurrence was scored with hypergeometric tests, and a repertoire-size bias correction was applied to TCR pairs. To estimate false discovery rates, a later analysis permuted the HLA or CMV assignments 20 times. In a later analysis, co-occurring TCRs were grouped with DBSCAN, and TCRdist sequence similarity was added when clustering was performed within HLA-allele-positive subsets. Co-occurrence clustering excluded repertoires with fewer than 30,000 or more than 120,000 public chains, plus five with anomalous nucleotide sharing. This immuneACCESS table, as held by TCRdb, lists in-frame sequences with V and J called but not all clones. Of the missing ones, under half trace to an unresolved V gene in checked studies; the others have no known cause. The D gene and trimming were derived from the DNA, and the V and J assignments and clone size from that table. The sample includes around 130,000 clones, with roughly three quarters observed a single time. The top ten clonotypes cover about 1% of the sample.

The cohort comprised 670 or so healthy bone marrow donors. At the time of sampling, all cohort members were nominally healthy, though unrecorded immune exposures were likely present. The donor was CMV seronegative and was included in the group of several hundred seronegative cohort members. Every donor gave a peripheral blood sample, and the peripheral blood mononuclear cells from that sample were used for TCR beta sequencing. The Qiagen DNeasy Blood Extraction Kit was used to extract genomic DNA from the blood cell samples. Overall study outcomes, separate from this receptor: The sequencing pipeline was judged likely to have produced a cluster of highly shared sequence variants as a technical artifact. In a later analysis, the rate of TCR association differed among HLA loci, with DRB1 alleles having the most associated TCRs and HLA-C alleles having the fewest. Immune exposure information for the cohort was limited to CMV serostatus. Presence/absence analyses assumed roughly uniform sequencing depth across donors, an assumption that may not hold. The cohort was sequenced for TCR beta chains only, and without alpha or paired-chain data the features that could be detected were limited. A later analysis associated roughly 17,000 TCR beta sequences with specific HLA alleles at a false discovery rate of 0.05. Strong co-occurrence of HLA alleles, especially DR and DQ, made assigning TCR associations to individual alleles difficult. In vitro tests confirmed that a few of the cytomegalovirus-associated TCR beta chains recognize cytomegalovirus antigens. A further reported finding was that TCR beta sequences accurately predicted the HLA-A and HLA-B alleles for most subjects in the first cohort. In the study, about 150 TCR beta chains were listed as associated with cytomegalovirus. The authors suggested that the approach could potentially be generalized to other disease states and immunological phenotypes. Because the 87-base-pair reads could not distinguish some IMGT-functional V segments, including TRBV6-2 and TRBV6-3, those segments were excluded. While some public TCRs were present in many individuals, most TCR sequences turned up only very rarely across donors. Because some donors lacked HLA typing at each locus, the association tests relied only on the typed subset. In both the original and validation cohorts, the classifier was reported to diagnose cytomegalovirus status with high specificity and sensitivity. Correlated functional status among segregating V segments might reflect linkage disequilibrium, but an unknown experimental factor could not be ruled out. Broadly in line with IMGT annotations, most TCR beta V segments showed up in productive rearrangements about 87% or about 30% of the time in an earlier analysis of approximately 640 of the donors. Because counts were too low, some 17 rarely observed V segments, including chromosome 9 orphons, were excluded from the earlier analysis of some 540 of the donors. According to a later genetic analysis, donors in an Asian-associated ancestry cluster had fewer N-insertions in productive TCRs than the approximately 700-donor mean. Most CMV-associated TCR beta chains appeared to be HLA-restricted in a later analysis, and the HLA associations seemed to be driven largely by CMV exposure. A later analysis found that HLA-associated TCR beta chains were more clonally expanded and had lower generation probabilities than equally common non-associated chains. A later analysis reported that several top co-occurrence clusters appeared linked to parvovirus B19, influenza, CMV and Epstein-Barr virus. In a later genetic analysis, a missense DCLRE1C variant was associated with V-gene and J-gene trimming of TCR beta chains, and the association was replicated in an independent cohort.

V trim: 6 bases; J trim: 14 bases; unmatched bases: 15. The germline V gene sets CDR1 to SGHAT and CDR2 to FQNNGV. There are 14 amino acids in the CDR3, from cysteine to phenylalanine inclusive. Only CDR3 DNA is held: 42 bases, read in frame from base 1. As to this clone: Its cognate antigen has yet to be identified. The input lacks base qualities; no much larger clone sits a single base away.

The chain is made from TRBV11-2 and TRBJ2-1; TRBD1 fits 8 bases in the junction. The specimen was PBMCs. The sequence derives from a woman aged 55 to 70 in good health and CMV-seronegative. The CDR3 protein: CASRPTGALMREFF. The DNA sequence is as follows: TGTGCCAGCAGGCCGACAGGGGCGTTAATGAGGGAGTTCTTC.